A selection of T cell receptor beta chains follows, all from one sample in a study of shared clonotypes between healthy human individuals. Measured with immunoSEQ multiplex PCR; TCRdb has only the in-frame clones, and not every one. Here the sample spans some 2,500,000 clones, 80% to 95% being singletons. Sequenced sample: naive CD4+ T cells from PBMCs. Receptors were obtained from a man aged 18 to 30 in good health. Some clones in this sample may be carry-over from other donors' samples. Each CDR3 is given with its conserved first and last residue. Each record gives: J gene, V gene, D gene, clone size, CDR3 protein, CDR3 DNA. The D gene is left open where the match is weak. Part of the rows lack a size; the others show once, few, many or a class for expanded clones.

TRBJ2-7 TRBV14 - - CASSQGDWEFYEQYF TGTGCCAGCAGCCAAGGGGACTGGGAGTTCTACGAGCAGTACTTC
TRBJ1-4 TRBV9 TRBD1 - CASSPGTDLNEKLFF TGTGCCAGCAGCCCCGGGACAGACCTTAATGAAAAACTGTTTTTT
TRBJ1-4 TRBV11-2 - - CASSFEADEKLFF TGTGCCAGCAGCTTTGAGGCAGATGAAAAACTGTTTTTT
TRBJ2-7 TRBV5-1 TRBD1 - CASSFDRAAYEQYF TGCGCCAGCAGCTTCGACAGGGCCGCCTACGAGCAGTACTTC
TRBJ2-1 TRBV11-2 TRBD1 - CASSLDPRTGEQFF TGTGCCAGCAGCTTAGACCCGCGGACAGGGGAGCAGTTCTTC
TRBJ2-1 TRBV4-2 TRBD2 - CASSQEGLAAAYNEQFF TGTGCCAGCAGCCAAGAGGGACTAGCGGCTGCCTACAATGAGCAGTTCTTC
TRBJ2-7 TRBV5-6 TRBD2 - CASSPRGLAGIEQYF TGTGCCAGCAGCCCCCGGGGACTAGCGGGAATCGAGCAGTACTTC
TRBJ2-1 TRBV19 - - CASSPGERQFYNEQFF TGTGCCAGTAGCCCTGGGGAGCGCCAGTTCTACAATGAGCAGTTCTTC
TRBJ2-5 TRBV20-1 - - CSAGPTQYF TGCAGTGCTGGGCCTACCCAGTACTTC
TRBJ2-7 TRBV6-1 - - CASSDRAGNYEQYF TGTGCCAGCAGTGACAGGGCTGGGAACTACGAGCAGTACTTC
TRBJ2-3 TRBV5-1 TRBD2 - CASSVAGGSTDTQYF TGCGCCAGCAGCGTAGCGGGAGGGAGCACAGATACGCAGTATTTT
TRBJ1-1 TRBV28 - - CASSFRTALLNTEAFF TGTGCCAGCAGTTTCCGGACAGCCCTCCTGAACACTGAAGCTTTCTTT
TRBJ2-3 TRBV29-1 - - CSVERQRLDTQYF TGCAGCGTTGAAAGGCAGAGGTTAGATACGCAGTATTTT
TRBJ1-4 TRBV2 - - CAGTGTTLGKLFF TGTGCCGGGACCGGGACAACCTTGGGGAAACTGTTTTTT
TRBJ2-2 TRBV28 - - CASSSSGTTGELFF TGTGCCAGCAGTTCTTCAGGGACCACCGGGGAGCTGTTTTTT
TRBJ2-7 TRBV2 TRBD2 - CASKYSSGRFYEQYF TGTGCCAGCAAATACTCTAGCGGGAGGTTCTACGAGCAGTACTTC
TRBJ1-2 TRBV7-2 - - CASSLNGGRAGGYTF TGTGCCAGCAGCTTAAACGGGGGGCGCGCTGGAGGCTACACCTTC
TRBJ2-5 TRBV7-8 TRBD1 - CASRRTGGAETQYF TGTGCCAGCAGACGGACAGGGGGCGCGGAGACCCAGTACTTC
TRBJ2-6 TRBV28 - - CASGSPSGANVLTF TGTGCCTCGGGCTCACCCTCTGGGGCCAACGTCCTGACTTTC
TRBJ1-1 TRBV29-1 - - CSVCFLGTRGTEAFF TGCAGCGTCTGTTTTTTAGGGACTAGGGGCACTGAAGCTTTCTTT
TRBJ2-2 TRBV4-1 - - CASSQAGRANTGELFF TGCGCCAGCAGCCAAGCGGGACGTGCGAACACCGGGGAGCTGTTTTTT
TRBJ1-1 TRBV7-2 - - CASSFQAVMNTEAFF TGTGCCAGCAGCTTTCAGGCAGTAATGAACACTGAAGCTTTCTTT
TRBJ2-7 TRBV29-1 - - CSVWASLGGEQYF TGCAGCGTTTGGGCGTCCCTCGGGGGCGAGCAGTACTTC
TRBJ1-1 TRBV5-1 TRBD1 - CASRQDRGTEAFF TGCGCCAGCAGGCAGGACAGGGGCACTGAAGCTTTCTTT
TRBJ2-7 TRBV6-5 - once CASSGGIHYEQYF TGTGCCAGCAGCGGGGGCATACACTACGAGCAGTACTTC
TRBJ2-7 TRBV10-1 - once CASRHDSQNNYEQYF TGCGCCAGCAGACACGACAGCCAGAACAACTACGAGCAGTACTTC
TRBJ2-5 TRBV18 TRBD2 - CASSRGLAGRETQYF TGTGCCAGCTCCCGGGGACTAGCGGGGAGAGAGACCCAGTACTTC
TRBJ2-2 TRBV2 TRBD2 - CASSESGGGTGELFF TGTGCCAGCAGTGAATCGGGAGGGGGGACCGGGGAGCTGTTTTTT
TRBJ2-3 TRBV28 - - CASRRTRTDTQYF TGTGCCAGCAGAAGGACTCGCACAGATACGCAGTATTTT
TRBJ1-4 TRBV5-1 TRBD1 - CASSRQGRNEKLFF TGCGCCAGCAGCAGACAGGGACGGAATGAAAAACTGTTTTTT
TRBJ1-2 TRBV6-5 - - CASRTGTPNYGYTF TGTGCCAGCAGGACCGGGACACCGAACTATGGCTACACCTTC
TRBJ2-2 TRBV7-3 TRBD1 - CASSLTKGTGASGELFF TGTGCCAGCAGCTTAACGAAAGGGACAGGGGCTAGCGGGGAGCTGTTTTTT
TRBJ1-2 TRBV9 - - CASSPDGRRTNYGYTF TGTGCCAGCAGCCCAGACGGCCGGCGGACTAACTATGGCTACACCTTC
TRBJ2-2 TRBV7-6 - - CASSVQGELFF TGTGCCAGCAGCGTTCAGGGGGAGCTGTTTTTT
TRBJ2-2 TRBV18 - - CASSPRPDGELFF TGTGCCAGCTCACCACGTCCGGACGGGGAGCTGTTTTTT
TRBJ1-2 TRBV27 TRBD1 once CASSEFRDRGNYGYTF TGTGCCAGCAGTGAGTTCCGGGACAGGGGGAACTATGGCTACACCTTC
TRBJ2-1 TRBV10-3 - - CAISESIGAVPEQFF TGTGCCATCAGTGAGTCGATAGGGGCGGTTCCTGAGCAGTTCTTC
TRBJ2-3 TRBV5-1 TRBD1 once CASSLQLRTGTYTDTQYF TGCGCCAGCAGCTTGCAACTCCGGACAGGAACCTACACAGATACGCAGTATTTT
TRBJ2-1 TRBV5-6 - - CASSGGPSYNEQFF TGTGCCAGCAGCGGGGGGCCATCCTACAATGAGCAGTTCTTC
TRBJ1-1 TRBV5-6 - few CASSLDTEAFF TGTGCCAGCAGCTTGGACACTGAAGCTTTCTTT
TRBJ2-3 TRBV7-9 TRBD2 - CASSSGTSGRVGTDTQYF TGTGCCAGCAGCTCCGGGACTAGCGGGAGGGTGGGCACAGATACGCAGTATTTT
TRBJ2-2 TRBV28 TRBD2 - CASSPGTSGRRGELFF TGTGCCAGCAGTCCCGGGACTAGCGGGAGGAGAGGGGAGCTGTTTTTT
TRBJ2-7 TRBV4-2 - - CASSQDKIAEQYEQYF TGTGCCAGCAGCCAAGATAAGATCGCGGAGCAATACGAGCAGTACTTC
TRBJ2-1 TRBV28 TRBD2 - CASSPGLAGHNEQFF TGTGCCAGCAGTCCTGGACTAGCGGGTCACAATGAGCAGTTCTTC
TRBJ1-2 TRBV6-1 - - CASSFDQGLGYTF TGTGCCAGCAGTTTTGACCAGGGTCTAGGCTACACCTTC
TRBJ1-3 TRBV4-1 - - CASSQALSGNTIYF TGCGCCAGCAGCCAAGCGCTCTCTGGAAACACCATATATTTT
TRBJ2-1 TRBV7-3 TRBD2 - CASSLGLAGVREQFF TGTGCCAGCAGCTTAGGACTAGCGGGAGTACGGGAGCAGTTCTTC
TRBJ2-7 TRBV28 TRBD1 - CASSLMTGGFYEQYF TGTGCCAGCAGTTTAATGACAGGGGGATTCTACGAGCAGTACTTC
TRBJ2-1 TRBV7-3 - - CASSSRVRVPSYNEQFF TGTGCCAGCAGCTCTCGTGTCCGGGTACCCTCCTACAATGAGCAGTTCTTC
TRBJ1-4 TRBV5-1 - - CASSLSGAMTTNEKLFF TGCGCCAGCAGCTTGAGTGGGGCCATGACAACTAATGAAAAACTGTTTTTT
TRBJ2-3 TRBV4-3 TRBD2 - CASSQLLAGGTDTQYF TGCGCCAGCAGCCAACTACTAGCGGGAGGGACAGATACGCAGTATTTT
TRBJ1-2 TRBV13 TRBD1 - CASSLDTGGYYGYTF TGTGCCAGCAGCTTAGACACAGGGGGCTACTATGGCTACACCTTC
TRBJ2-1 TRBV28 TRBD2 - CASSPLAGGSFNEQFF TGTGCCAGCAGTCCGCTAGCGGGAGGGTCCTTCAATGAGCAGTTCTTC
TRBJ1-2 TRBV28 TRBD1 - CASSSWGQGWGYGYTF TGTGCCAGCAGTTCCTGGGGACAGGGTTGGGGCTATGGCTACACCTTC
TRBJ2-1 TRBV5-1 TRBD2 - CASSLPGLAVEGNEQFF TGCGCCAGCAGCCTGCCGGGACTAGCGGTAGAGGGCAATGAGCAGTTCTTC
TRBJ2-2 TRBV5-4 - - CASSTVDKNTGELFF TGTGCCAGCAGTACGGTTGACAAGAACACCGGGGAGCTGTTTTTT
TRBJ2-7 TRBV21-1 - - CASSIRDRGDYEQYF TGTGCCAGCAGCATCCGGGACAGGGGGGACTACGAGCAGTACTTC
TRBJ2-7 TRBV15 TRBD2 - CATSSKLTGTSLEQYF TGTGCCACCAGCAGCAAGCTGACAGGGACTAGCCTGGAGCAGTACTTC
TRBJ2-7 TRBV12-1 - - CASSLHGRASYEQYF TGTGCCAGCAGCCTCCATGGGCGGGCGTCCTACGAGCAGTACTTC